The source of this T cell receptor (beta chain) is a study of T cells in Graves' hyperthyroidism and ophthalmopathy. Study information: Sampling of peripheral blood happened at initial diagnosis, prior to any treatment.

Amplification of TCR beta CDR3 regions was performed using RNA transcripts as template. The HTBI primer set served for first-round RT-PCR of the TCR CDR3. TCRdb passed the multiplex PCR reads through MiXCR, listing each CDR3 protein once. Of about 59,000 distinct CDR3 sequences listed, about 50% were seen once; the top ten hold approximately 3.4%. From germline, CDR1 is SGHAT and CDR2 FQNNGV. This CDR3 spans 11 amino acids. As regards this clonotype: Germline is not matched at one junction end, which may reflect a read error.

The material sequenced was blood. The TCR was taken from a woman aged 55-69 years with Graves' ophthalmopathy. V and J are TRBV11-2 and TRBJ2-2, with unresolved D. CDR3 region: CGLGNIGELFF. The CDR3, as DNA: TGTGGGTTGGGGAACATCGGGGAGCTGTTTTTT.